The 2 T cell receptor beta chains below were found in one sample sequenced in a study of tumour-infiltrating T cells in Burkitt lymphoma. Libraries were prepared by immunoSEQ multiplex PCR; TCRdb keeps only in-frame clonotypes and omits some of them. The sample lists about 6,600 clones, around 85% seen once, with roughly 9.6% in the top ten. The sequencing input was tumor tissue. The receptors originated from a human donor with Burkitt lymphoma.

The chain is built from TRBV19 and TRBJ1-1; no clear D. Trimming removed 5 bases at V and 2 bases at J, with 18 bases between. The CDR3 contains 16 residues. Germline-derived CDR1 and CDR2 are LNHDA and SQIVND (reference sequence). For the CDR3, the DNA is TGTGCCAGTAGTCCTAAAACCCTTAGTCGAAACACTGAAGCTTTCTTT. The encoded protein is CASSPKTLSRNTEAFF.

This chain uses TRBV7-6 with TRBJ2-5; D gene unclear. The CDR3 contains 11 residues. Germline CDR1 is SGHVS and CDR2 is FNYEAQ. Trimming shortened V by 5 bases and J by 7 bases, and 8 bases separated the two germline ends. The CDR3 DNA is TGTGCCAGCAGCACTCGGGTGACCCAGTACTTC. It is translated as CASSTRVTQYF.